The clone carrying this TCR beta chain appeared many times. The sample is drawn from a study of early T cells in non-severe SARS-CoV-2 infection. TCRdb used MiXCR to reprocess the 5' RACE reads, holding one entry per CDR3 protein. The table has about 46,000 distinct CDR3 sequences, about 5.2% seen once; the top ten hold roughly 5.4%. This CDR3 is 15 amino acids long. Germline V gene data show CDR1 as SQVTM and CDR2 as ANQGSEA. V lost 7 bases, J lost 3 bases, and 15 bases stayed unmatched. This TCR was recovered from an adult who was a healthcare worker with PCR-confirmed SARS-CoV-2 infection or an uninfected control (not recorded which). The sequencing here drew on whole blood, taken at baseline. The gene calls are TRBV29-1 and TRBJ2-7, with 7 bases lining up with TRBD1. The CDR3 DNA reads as TGCAGCGCTTCAGGGGGAAACTCGCCCCACTACGAGCAGTACTTC. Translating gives CSASGGNSPHYEQYF.